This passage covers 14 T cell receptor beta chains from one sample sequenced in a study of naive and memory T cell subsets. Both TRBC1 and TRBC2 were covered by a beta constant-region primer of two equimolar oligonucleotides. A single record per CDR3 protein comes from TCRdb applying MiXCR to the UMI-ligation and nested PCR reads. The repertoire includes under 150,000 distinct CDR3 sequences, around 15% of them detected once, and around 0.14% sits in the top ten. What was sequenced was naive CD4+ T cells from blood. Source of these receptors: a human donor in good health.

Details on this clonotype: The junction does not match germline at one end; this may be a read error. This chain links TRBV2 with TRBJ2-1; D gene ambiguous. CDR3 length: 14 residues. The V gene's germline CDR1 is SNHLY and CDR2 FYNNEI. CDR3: CASSGVSSYNEQIF. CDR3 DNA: TGTGCCAGCAGTGGGGTCAGTTCCTACAATGAGCAGATCTTC. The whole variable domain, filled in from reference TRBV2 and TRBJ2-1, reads EPEVTQTPSHQVTQMGQEVILRCVPISNHLYFYWYRQILGQKVEFLVSFYNNEISEKSEIFDDQFSVERPDGSNFTLKIRSTKLEDSAMYFCASSGVSSYNEQIFGPGTRLTVL.

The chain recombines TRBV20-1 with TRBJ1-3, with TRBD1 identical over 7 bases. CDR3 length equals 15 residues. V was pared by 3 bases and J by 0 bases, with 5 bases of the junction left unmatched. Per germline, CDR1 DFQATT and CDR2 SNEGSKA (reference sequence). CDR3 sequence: CSAREGASSGNTIYF. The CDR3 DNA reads TGCAGTGCTAGGGAGGGGGCCTCCTCTGGAAACACCATATATTTT.

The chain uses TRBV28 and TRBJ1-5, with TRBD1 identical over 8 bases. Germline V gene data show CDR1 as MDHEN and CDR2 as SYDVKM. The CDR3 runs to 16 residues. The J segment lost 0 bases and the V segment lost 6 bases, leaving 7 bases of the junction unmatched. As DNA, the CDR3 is TGTGCCAGCAGCCCCCCCGGACAGGGTAGCAATCAGCCCCAGCATTTT. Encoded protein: CASSPPGQGSNQPQHF.

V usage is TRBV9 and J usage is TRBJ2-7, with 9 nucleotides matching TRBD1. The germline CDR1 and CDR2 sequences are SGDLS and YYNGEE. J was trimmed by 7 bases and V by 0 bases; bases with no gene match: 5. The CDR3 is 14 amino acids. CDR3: CASSVGTGGGEQYF. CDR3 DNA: TGTGCCAGCAGCGTAGGAACAGGGGGCGGAGAGCAGTACTTC.

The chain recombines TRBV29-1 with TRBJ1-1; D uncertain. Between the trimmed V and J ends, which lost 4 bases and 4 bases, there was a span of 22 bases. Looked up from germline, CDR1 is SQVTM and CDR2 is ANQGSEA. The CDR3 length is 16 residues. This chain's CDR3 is CSVARPEGLGGTEAFF. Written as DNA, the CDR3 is TGCAGCGTTGCCCGGCCGGAGGGTTTAGGTGGCACTGAAGCTTTCTTT.

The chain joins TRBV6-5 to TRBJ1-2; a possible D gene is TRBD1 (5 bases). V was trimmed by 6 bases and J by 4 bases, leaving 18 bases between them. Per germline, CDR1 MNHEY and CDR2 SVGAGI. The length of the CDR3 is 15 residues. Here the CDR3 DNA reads TGTGCCAGCAGCCGTCCCGGGACGGGGTCCTATGGCTACACCTTC. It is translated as CASSRPGTGSYGYTF.

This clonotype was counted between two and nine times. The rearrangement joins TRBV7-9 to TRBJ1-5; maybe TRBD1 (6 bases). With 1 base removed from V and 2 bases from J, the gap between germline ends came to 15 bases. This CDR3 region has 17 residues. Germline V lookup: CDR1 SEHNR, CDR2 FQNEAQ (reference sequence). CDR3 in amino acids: CASSLGAGGRGNQPQHF. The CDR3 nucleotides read TGTGCCAGCAGCTTAGGGGCCGGGGGCAGAGGCAATCAGCCCCAGCATTTT.

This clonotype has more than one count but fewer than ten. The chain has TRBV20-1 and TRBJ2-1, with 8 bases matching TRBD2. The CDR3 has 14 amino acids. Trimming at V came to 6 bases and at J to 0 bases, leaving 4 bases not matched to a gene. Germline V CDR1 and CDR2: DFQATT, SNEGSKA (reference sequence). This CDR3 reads CSARSGSSYNEQFF. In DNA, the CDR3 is TGCAGTGCCCGAAGCGGGAGCTCCTACAATGAGCAGTTCTTC.

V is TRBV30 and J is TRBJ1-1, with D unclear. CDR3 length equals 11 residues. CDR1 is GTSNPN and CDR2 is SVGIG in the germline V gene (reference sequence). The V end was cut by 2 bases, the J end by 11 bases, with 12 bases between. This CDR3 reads CAWSLREKAFF. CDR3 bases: TGTGCCTGGAGTCTCCGAGAGAAGGCTTTCTTT.

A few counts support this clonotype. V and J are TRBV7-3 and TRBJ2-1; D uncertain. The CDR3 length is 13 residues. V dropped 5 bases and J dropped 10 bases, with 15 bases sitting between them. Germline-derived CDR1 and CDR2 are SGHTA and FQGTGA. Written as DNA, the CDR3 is TGTGCCAGCAGCGTATTCGAGGACGGAGAGCAGTTCTTC. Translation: CASSVFEDGEQFF.

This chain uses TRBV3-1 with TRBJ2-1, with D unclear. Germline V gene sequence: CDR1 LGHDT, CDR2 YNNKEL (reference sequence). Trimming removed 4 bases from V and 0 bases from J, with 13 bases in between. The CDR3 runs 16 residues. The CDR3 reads CASSLDEASSYNEQFF. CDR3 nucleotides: TGTGCCAGCAGCCTAGACGAGGCGAGCTCCTACAATGAGCAGTTCTTC.

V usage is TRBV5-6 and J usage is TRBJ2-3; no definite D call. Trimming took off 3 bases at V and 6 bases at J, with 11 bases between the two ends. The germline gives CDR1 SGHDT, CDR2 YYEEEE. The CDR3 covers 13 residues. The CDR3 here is CASSSLSGDTQYF. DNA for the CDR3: TGTGCCAGCAGCTCTCTATCTGGGGATACGCAGTATTTT.

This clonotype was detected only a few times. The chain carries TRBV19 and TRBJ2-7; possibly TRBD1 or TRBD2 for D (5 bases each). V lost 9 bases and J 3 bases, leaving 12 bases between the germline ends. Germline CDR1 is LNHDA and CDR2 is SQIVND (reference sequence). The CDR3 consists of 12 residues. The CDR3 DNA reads TGTGCCAGCGGGACGAGACGCTACGAGCAGTACTTC. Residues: CASGTRRYEQYF.

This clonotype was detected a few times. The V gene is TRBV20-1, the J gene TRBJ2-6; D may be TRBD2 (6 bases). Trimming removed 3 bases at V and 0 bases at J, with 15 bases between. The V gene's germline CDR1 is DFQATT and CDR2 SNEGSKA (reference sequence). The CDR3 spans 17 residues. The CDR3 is CSASTGAGGSGANVLTF. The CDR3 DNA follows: TGCAGTGCTAGCACCGGAGCCGGGGGCTCTGGGGCCAACGTCCTGACTTTC.